One and the same sample provided the 2 T cell receptor beta chains below, sequenced in a study of spatial heterogeneity in lung cancer. Study-level results: Counts that tracked tumor mutation counts were those of expanded intratumoral alpha and beta TCRs.

Time point: sample taken at primary tumor resection. TCRdb redid the calling of the 5' RACE reads with MiXCR, one entry per CDR3 protein. Of roughly 18,000 distinct CDR3 sequences listed, 9.6% were seen once; the top ten hold roughly 22%. These receptors' targets are unknown. The input for sequencing was lung tumor tissue, taken at surgery. Every receptor here comes from a female donor with early-stage non-small cell lung cancer.

This clonotype was seen a few times. This beta chain is a stray read from a library made for alpha chains; its abundance is not meaningful. J is TRBJ1-1 and V is TRBV4-3, with D unresolved. Trimming stripped 0 bases from V and 6 bases from J, with 11 bases between. The germline V gene has CDR1 LGHNA and CDR2 YSLEER. This CDR3 has 14 residues. The CDR3 nucleotides read TGCGCCAGCAGCCAAGATGCCCGGGTGGCTGAAGCTTTCTTT. This codes for CASSQDARVAEAFF.

About this clonotype itself: This beta chain turned up in a library designed for alpha chains; as an off-target read, its abundance says little. The chain has TRBV7-3 and TRBJ2-1; the match to TRBD2 covers 9 bases. Trimming removed 3 bases from V and 8 bases from J; junction bases left unmatched: 8. The CDR3 extends over 15 amino acids. Germline V CDR1 and CDR2: SGHTA, FQGTGA. In DNA, the CDR3 is TGTGCCAGCAGCTTGGATAGCGGGGGATCCGATGAGCAGTTCTTC. Protein: CASSLDSGGSDEQFF. Together with reference TRBV7-3 and TRBJ2-1, the CDR3 gives the full variable domain: GAGVSQTPSNKVTEKGKYVELRCDPISGHTALYWYRQSLGQGPEFLIYFQGTGAADDSGLPNDRFFAVRPEGSVSTLKIQRTERGDSAVYLCASSLDSGGSDEQFFGPGTRLTVL.